The 25 T cell receptor beta chains below were found in one sample sequenced in a study of OX40 agonist ivuxolimab in advanced cancers. The protocol was immunoSEQ multiplex PCR, while the TCRdb copy is restricted to in-frame clones and leaves out a portion. The table has 84,000 or so clones, 75% to 95% seen once; the top ten hold more than 0.35%. The material was CD4+ or CD8+ T cells sorted from blood, obtained in a trial of the OX40 agonist ivuxolimab. The receptor set was obtained from an adult with an advanced solid tumor such as melanoma, head and neck, liver or kidney cancer.

This chain connects TRBV19 to TRBJ1-3; 11 bases are shared with TRBD1. The CDR3 runs 14 residues. Germline trimming cut 7 bases from V and 7 bases from J; bases unmatched to any gene: 6. The germline CDR1 and CDR2 sequences are LNHDA and SQIVND (reference sequence). CDR3 sequence (DNA): TGTGCCAGTACTTTGGACAGGGGGCGGAACACCATATATTTT. Its translation is CASTLDRGRNTIYF.

The chain combines TRBV6-5 with TRBJ1-2; 8 bases fit TRBD1. The germline V gene has CDR1 MNHEY and CDR2 SVGAGI. With 6 bases clipped from V and 7 bases from J, the junction kept 7 bases outside the gene matches. The length of the CDR3 is 13 residues. In DNA form, the CDR3 reads TGTGCCAGCAGCCGGACAGGGCGAGGTGGCTACACCTTC. This gives the protein CASSRTGRGGYTF.

CDR3: CASSSLAPSSYNEQFF. For the CDR3, the DNA is TGTGCCAGCAGTTCACTAGCGCCTAGCTCCTACAATGAGCAGTTCTTC. The chain has TRBV7-3 and TRBJ2-1; 7 nucleotides agree with TRBD2. This CDR3 is built from 16 residues. Germline CDR1 is SGHTA and CDR2 is FQGTGA. Germline trimming cut 6 bases from V and 0 bases from J; bases unmatched to any gene: 8. Using reference TRBV7-3 and TRBJ2-1 for the parts outside the CDR3, the full variable domain is GAGVSQTPSNKVTEKGKYVELRCDPISGHTALYWYRQSLGQGPEFLIYFQGTGAADDSGLPNDRFFAVRPEGSVSTLKIQRTERGDSAVYLCASSSLAPSSYNEQFFGPGTRLTVL.

To note about this clone: The final CDR3 position lacks the conserved phenylalanine or tryptophan, pointing to a likely read error. No DNA is shown, since the ends of the CDR3 on it are uncertain; the CDR3 is the one TCRdb lists. V and J are TRBV20-1 and TRBJ1-4; TRBD1 is the table's D call, not checked against the DNA. The CDR3 has 9 residues if both end residues are counted. Germline CDR1 is DFQATT and CDR2 is SNEGSKA (reference sequence). The CDR3 region is CSASGQVGV.

This rearrangement joins TRBV6-6 to TRBJ1-4; D not resolved. Germline assignment: CDR1 MNHNY and CDR2 SVGAGI (reference sequence). The ends were cut back, 0 bases at V and 6 bases at J, with 14 bases in the middle. The CDR3 totals 16 residues. The CDR3 loop is CASSYSDRPIHEKLFF. The CDR3 DNA reads TGTGCCAGCAGTTACTCGGATAGGCCTATTCATGAAAAACTGTTTTTT.

This sequence joins TRBV5-4 and TRBJ2-5, with TRBD1 matching 7 bases. The CDR3 has 16 residues. The germline CDR1 and CDR2 sequences are SGHNT and YYREEE (reference sequence). V lost 4 bases and J lost 1; bases outside the gene matches: 10. CDR3 DNA: TGTGCCAGCAGCCCGCCACCGGGACAGTCCCAAGAGACCCAGTACTTC. Its translation: CASSPPPGQSQETQYF.

About this clone itself: Other DNA sequences of this sample code for an identical CDR3. The chain is built from TRBV7-6 and TRBJ2-5, with D perhaps TRBD1 (6 bases). Trimming removed 2 bases from V and 5 bases from J, with 9 bases in between. The V gene's germline CDR1 is SGHVS and CDR2 FNYEAQ. The CDR3 is made up of 13 amino acids. The CDR3 loop reads CASSLTGTETQYF. In DNA form, the CDR3 reads TGTGCCAGCAGCTTAACAGGGACGGAGACCCAGTACTTC.

Comments on this clone: One end of the junction fails to match germline, which may point to a read error. The chain couples TRBV10-1 to TRBJ2-3; D gene uncertain. The CDR3 extends over 14 amino acids. Germline V CDR1 and CDR2: WNHNN, SYGVQD (reference sequence). The CDR3 protein is CASSDRTPTYTQYF. For the CDR3, the DNA is TGCGCCAGCAGTGACAGGACCCCCACATATACGCAGTATTTT.

This clone has a single count. The rearrangement links TRBV20-1 to TRBJ2-3, with D unclear. Trimming left V 1 base short and J 5 bases short, with 4 bases between. Germline V gene data show CDR1 as DFQATT and CDR2 as SNEGSKA (reference sequence). This CDR3 is built from 11 residues. Written as DNA, the CDR3 is TGCAGTGCTAGAGGCCTAGATACGCAGTATTTT. Translated: CSARGLDTQYF.

The chain employs TRBV30 and TRBJ2-1; 7 nucleotides line up with TRBD1. V gave up 5 bases and J gave up 5 bases; unmatched junction bases: 9. The CDR3 has 14 amino acids. Germline V gene lookup returns CDR1 GTSNPN and CDR2 SVGIG (reference sequence). The CDR3 loop is CAWGTGTANNEQFF. The DNA of the CDR3 is TGTGCCTGGGGAACCGGGACAGCAAACAATGAGCAGTTCTTC.

V and J are TRBV9 and TRBJ1-4, with D perhaps TRBD1 (6 bases). This CDR3 is 16 amino acids long. Trimming took off 0 bases at V and 5 bases at J, with 14 bases between the two ends. Germline V lookup: CDR1 SGDLS, CDR2 YYNGEE. The CDR3 sequence is CASSVAGGGMNEKLFF. DNA for the CDR3: TGTGCCAGCAGCGTAGCTGGGGGCGGGATGAATGAAAAACTGTTTTTT.

The rearrangement uses TRBV5-1 and TRBJ1-2, with D hard to call. Trimming left V 0 bases short and J 7 bases short, with 10 bases between. This CDR3 is 13 amino acids long. The germline gives CDR1 SGHRS, CDR2 YFSETQ. CDR3 sequence: CASSLDYGGGYTF. The CDR3 DNA follows: TGCGCCAGCAGCTTGGATTATGGAGGTGGCTACACCTTC.

This clone appeared a single time. This chain joins TRBV11-2 and TRBJ2-3; TRBD2 aligns across 10 bases. With 3 bases clipped from V and 2 bases from J, the junction kept 5 bases outside the gene matches. Looked up from germline, CDR1 is SGHAT and CDR2 is FQNNGV. There are 16 residues in the CDR3. The CDR3 is CASSFTSGRDTDTQYF. The CDR3 coding sequence is TGTGCCAGCAGCTTTACAAGCGGGAGGGACACAGATACGCAGTATTTT.

The chain couples TRBV5-1 to TRBJ1-2; D is unclear. From germline, CDR1 is SGHRS and CDR2 YFSETQ. This CDR3 spans 15 amino acids. V was pared by 0 bases and J by 0 bases, with 9 bases between. For the CDR3, the DNA is TGCGCCAGCAGCTTGGAAGGTGGGGCTAACTATGGCTACACCTTC. As protein: CASSLEGGANYGYTF.

The rearrangement links TRBV18 to TRBJ2-6; 7 bases align to TRBD1. Looked up from germline, CDR1 is KGHSH and CDR2 is LQKENI. This CDR3 is 18 amino acids long. Losses at the gene ends were 3 bases for V and 3 bases for J; bases not matched to a gene: 11. Here the CDR3 reads CASSPGQLGPIGANVLTF. The CDR3 coding sequence is TGTGCCAGCTCACCGGGACAGCTCGGCCCAATTGGGGCCAACGTCCTGACTTTC.

The rearrangement uses TRBV15 and TRBJ2-7; the D call may be TRBD1 or TRBD2 (5 bases each). The germline V gene has CDR1 LNHNV and CDR2 YYDKDF (reference sequence). This CDR3 has 14 amino acids. V was pared by 1 base and J by 3 bases, with 10 bases between. The CDR3 DNA follows: TGTGCCACCAGCAGAGCCCGGGGCTTCTACGAGCAGTACTTC. Protein sequence: CATSRARGFYEQYF.

The chain employs TRBV9 and TRBJ2-7; either TRBD1 or TRBD2 may supply D (7 bases each). CDR1 SGDLS and CDR2 YYNGEE come from the germline V gene. This CDR3 has 18 residues. V lost 3 bases, J lost 0 bases, and 22 bases lay in between. CDR3 DNA sequence: TGTGCCAGCAGCGAGGGGGCGGTTGGGCGGGAGCTCTCCTACGAGCAGTACTTC. Translated, it gives CASSEGAVGRELSYEQYF.

Points on this clone: Other nucleotide sequences in the sample specify the same CDR3. The chain employs TRBV28 and TRBJ2-2, with no clear D. The CDR3 covers 13 residues. Germline V gene data show CDR1 as MDHEN and CDR2 as SYDVKM. V dropped 3 bases and J dropped 4 bases, with 6 bases sitting between them. The CDR3 DNA follows: TGTGCCAGCAGTTTGTCGGGCACCGGGGAGCTGTTTTTT. It translates to CASSLSGTGELFF.

The chain recombines TRBV10-3 with TRBJ2-1, with 9 bases fitting TRBD2. CDR1 is ENHRY, CDR2 SYGVKD, per germline. After removal of 6 bases from V and 7 bases from J, the junction contained 13 bases not matched to a gene. This CDR3 is built from 16 residues. CDR3 nucleotide sequence: TGTGCCATCAGCCGGGTAGCGGGAGCGGGTAGGAATGAGCAGTTCTTC. It codes for CAISRVAGAGRNEQFF.

This sequence joins TRBV18 and TRBJ2-2; 9 bases are shared with TRBD2. CDR1 KGHSH and CDR2 LQKENI come from the germline V gene. V lost 0 bases and J lost 5; bases outside the gene matches: 4. The CDR3 loop spans 16 amino acids. The CDR3 DNA is TGTGCCAGCTCACCACCGATAGCGGGGGTTACCGGGGAGCTGTTTTTT. This codes for CASSPPIAGVTGELFF.

This sequence joins TRBV7-2 and TRBJ2-1; 11 bases match TRBD2. The germline V gene encodes CDR1 SGHTA and CDR2 FQGNSA. V lost 5 bases, J lost 3 bases, and 3 bases stayed unmatched. The CDR3 has 15 residues. For the CDR3, the DNA is TGTGCCAGCAGCCCTACTAGCGGGAGCTACAATGAGCAGTTCTTC. Amino acids: CASSPTSGSYNEQFF.

There are a few counts of this clone. The chain employs TRBV27 and TRBJ1-5, with unresolved D. This CDR3 comprises 14 residues. The V and J ends lost 6 bases and 2 bases respectively, with 11 bases between them. Germline V lookup: CDR1 MNHEY, CDR2 SMNVEV (reference sequence). The CDR3: CASSNKRGNQPQHF. Here the CDR3 DNA reads TGTGCCAGCAGCAACAAAAGGGGCAATCAGCCCCAGCATTTT.

The CDR3, as DNA: TGTGCCAGCTCCCCCGGGGACACAGATACGCAGTATTTT. Translating it yields CASSPGDTDTQYF. J is TRBJ2-3 and V is TRBV18; D is perhaps TRBD2 (5 bases). Germline CDR1 is KGHSH and CDR2 is LQKENI. This CDR3 is built from 13 residues. The V end was cut by 6 bases, the J end by 2 bases, with 9 bases between.

V is TRBV5-8 and J is TRBJ1-2; 10 nucleotides agree with TRBD1. V was pared by 5 bases and J by 2 bases, with 3 bases of the junction left unmatched. Looked up from germline, CDR1 is SGHTS and CDR2 is YDEGEE. CDR3 length equals 14 residues. CDR3 in DNA: TGTGCCAGCAGAGGACAGGGGGTGAACTATGGCTACACCTTC. Its translation: CASRGQGVNYGYTF. The full variable domain, in which reference TRBV5-8 and TRBJ1-2 provide the parts outside the CDR3, is EAGVTQSPTHLIKTRGQQATLRCSPISGHTSVYWYQQALGLGLQFLLWYDEGEERNRGNFPPRFSGRQFPNYSSELNVNALELEDSALYLCASRGQGVNYGYTFGSGTRLTVV.

The chain is built from TRBV21-1 and TRBJ1-2. TRBV21-1 is deemed a pseudogene. The CDR3 sequence is 20 residues long. CDR3 nucleotides: TGTGCCCATTCCCCCGGGACCAGGAAACTCGCGACTCGGTGGTTGGATGGCTACACCTTC. Its translation is CAHSPGTRKLATRWLDGYTF.